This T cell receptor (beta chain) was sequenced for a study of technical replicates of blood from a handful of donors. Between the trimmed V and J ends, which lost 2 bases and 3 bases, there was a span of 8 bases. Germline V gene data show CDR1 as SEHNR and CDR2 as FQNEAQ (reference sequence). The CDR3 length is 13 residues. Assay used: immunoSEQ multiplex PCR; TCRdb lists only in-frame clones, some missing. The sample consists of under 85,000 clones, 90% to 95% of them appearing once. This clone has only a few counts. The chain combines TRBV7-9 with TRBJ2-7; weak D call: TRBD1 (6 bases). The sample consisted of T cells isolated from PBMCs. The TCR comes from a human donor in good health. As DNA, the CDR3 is TGTGCCAGCAGCTTACTGACAGGCTACGAGCAGTACTTC. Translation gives CASSLLTGYEQYF.